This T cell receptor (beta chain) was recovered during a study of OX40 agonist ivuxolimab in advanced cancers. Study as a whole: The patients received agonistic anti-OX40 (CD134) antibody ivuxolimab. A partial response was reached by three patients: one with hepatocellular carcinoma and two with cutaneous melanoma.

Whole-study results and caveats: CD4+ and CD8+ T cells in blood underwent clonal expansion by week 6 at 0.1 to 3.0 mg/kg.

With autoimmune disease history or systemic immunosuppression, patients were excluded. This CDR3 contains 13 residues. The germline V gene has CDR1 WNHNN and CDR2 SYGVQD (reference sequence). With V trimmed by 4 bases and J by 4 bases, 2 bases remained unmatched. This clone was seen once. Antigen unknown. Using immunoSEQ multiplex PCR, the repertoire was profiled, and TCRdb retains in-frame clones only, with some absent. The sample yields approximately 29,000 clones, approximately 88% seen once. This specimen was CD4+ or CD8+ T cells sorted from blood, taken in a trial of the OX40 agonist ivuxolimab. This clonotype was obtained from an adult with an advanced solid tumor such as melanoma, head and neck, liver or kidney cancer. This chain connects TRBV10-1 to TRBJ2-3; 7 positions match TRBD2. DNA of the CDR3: TGCGCCAGCAGTGGGGGGAGGGCAGATACGCAGTATTTT. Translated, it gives CASSGGRADTQYF.